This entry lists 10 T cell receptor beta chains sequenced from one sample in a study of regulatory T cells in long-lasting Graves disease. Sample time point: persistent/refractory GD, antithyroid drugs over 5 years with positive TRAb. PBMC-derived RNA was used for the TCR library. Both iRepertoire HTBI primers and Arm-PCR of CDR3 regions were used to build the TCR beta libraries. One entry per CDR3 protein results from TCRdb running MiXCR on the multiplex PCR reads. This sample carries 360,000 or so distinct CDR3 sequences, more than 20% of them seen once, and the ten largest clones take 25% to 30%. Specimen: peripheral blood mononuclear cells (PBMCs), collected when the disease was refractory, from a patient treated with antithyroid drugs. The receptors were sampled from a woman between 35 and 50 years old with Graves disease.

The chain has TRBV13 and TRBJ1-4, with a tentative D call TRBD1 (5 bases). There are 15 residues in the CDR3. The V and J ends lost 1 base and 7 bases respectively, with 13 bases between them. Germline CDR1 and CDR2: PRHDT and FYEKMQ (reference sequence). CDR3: CASSLEQEPGEKLFF. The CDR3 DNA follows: TGTGCCAGCAGCTTAGAACAGGAGCCCGGTGAAAAACTGTTTTTT.

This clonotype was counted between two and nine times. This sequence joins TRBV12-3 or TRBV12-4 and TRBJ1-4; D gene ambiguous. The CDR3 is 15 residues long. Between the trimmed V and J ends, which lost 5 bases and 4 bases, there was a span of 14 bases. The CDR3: CASSARGSLNEKLFF. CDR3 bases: TGTGCCAGCAGTGCCCGAGGCAGCCTTAATGAAAAACTGTTTTTT.

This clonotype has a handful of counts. The CDR3 nucleotides read TGTGCCAGCAGCCACCGGGACAGCACCCTATTGTCTGAAGCTTTCTTT. It encodes CASSHRDSTLLSEAFF. The chain recombines TRBV3-1 with TRBJ1-1; 7 nucleotides agree with TRBD1. Germline V gene lookup returns CDR1 LGHDT and CDR2 YNNKEL (reference sequence). With 3 bases clipped from V and 6 bases from J, the junction kept 13 bases outside the gene matches. There are 16 residues in the CDR3.

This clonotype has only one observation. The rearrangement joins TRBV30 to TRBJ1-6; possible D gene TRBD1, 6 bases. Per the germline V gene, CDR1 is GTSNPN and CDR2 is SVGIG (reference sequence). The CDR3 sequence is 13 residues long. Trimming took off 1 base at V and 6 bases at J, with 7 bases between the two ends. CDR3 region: CAWSGGGNSPLHF. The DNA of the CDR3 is TGTGCCTGGAGTGGAGGGGGTAATTCACCCCTCCACTTT.

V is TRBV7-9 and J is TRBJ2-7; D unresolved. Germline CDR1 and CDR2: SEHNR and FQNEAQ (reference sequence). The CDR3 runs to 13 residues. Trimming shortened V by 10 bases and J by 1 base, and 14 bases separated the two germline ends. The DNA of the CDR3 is TGTGCCACCTCCGAGGATCCTTCCTACGAGCAGTACTTC. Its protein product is CATSEDPSYEQYF.

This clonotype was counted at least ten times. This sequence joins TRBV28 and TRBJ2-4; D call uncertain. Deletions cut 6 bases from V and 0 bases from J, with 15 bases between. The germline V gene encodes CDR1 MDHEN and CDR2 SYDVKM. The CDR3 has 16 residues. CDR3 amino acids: CASSPGLFLAKNIQYF. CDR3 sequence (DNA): TGTGCCAGCAGCCCCGGGTTATTTCTAGCCAAAAACATTCAGTACTTC.

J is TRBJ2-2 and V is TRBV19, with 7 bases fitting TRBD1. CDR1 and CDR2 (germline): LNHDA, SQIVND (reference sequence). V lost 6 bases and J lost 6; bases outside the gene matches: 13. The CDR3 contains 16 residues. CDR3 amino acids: CASSHLTGSVSGELFF. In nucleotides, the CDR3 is TGTGCCAGTAGCCACCTGACAGGGTCCGTTTCCGGGGAGCTGTTTTTT.

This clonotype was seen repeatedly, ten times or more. CDR3 sequence: CASNQAVGGEQYF. Here the CDR3 DNA reads TGTGCCAGCAACCAAGCGGTCGGCGGCGAGCAGTACTTC. The rearrangement joins TRBV27 to TRBJ2-7; a possible D gene is TRBD2 (5 bases). The CDR3 sequence is 13 residues long. V lost 7 bases and J 6 bases, leaving 16 bases between the germline ends. The germline V gene has CDR1 MNHEY and CDR2 SMNVEV (reference sequence).

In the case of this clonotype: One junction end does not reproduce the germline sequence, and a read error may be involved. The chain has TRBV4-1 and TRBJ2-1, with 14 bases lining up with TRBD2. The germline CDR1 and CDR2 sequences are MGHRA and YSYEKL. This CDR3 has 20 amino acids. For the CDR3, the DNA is TGCGCCAGCAGCCTCGCCAGGGGTGGGACTAGCGGGAGCTCCTGCAATGAGCAGTTCTTC. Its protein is CASSLARGGTSGSSCNEQFF.

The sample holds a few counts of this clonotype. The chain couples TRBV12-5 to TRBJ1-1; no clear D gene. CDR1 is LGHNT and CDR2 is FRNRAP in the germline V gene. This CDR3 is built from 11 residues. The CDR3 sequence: CASLGIAEAFF. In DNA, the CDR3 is TGTGCCTCGTTGGGAATCGCTGAAGCTTTCTTT.